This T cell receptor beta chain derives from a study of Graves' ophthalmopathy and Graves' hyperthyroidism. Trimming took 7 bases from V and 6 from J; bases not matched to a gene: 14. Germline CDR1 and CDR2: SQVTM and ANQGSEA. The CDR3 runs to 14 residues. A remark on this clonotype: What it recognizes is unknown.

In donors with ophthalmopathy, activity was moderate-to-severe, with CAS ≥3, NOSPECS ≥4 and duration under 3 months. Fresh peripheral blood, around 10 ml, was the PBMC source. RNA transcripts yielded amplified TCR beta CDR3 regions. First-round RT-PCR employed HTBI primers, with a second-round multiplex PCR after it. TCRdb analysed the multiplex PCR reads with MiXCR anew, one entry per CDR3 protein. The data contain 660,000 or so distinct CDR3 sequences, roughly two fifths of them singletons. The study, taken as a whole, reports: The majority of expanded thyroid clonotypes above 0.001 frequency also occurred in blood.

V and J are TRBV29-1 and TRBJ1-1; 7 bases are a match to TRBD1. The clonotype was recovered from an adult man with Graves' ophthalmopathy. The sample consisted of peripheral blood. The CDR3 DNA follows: TGCAGCGGATCCTCCGGGACAGTAACGGCTGAAGCTTTCTTT. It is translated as CSGSSGTVTAEAFF. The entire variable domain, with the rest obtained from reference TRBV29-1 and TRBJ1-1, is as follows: SAVISQKPSRDICQRGTSLTIQCQVDSQVTMMFWYRQQPGQSLTLIATANQGSEATYESGFVIDKFPISRPNLTFSTLTVSNMSPEDSSIYLCSGSSGTVTAEAFFGQGTRLTVV.